This entry is about one TCR beta chain. Authors' data handling: Cell counts per sample came from amplifying reference gene primers. Generated by immunoSEQ multiplex PCR, the TCRdb table keeps only in-frame clones and is missing some. The V and J calls and clone size are taken from that table; D and trimming were inferred from the DNA. The repertoire holds about 28,000 clones, with less than 80% as singletons. The data derive from a study of blood T cell repertoires in COVID-19. On the study more broadly: Samples taken during acute and convalescent COVID-19 were collected in the United States, Italy and Spain. Sources were T cells, B-cell-depleted T cells, or PBMCs; the material itself was cDNA or gDNA.

The CDR3 contains 13 residues. Per the germline V gene, CDR1 is SNHLY and CDR2 is FYNNEI. J lost 5 bases, V lost 11 bases, and 8 bases had no gene match. This clonotype originated in a boy between 2 and 10 years old with active or convalescent COVID-19. Material for sequencing was peripheral blood. This chain joins TRBV2 and TRBJ1-1, with TRBD1 matching 10 bases. For the CDR3, the DNA is TGTGCCGGAGACAGGGGGCCCGGAACTGAAGCTTTCTTT. Its protein is CAGDRGPGTEAFF.